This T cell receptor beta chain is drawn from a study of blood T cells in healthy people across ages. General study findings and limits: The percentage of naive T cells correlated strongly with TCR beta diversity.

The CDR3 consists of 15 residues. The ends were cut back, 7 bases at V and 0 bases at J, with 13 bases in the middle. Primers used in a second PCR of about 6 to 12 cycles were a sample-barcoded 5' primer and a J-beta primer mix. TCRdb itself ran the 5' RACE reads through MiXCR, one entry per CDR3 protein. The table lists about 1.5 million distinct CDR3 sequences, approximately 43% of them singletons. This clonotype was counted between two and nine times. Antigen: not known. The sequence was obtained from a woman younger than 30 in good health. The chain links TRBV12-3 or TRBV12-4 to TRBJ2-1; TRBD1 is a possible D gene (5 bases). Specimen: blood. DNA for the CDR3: TGTGCCAGCATGAACAGGCATAGCTCCTACAATGAGCAGTTCTTC. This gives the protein CASMNRHSSYNEQFF.